This T cell receptor (beta chain) was retrieved from a study of cytomegalovirus exposure and HLA in healthy donors. The wider study: Both the 100 to 150 validation repertoires and the 500 to 700 first-cohort repertoires used the same platform, as reported by a later analysis.

The protocol was immunoSEQ multiplex PCR, while the TCRdb copy is restricted to in-frame clones and leaves out a portion. This sample yields fewer than 150,000 clones, of which 86% are seen a single time; approximately 4.9% belongs to the top ten. CDR1 is MNHNS, CDR2 SASEGT, per germline. J gave up 4 bases and V 8 bases, and 6 bases lay outside the gene matches. The CDR3 spans 13 residues. This receptor was obtained from a man younger than 35 in good health and CMV-seronegative. V usage is TRBV6-1 and J usage is TRBJ1-1; 8 nucleotides line up with TRBD1. What was sequenced was PBMCs. In DNA form, the CDR3 reads TGTGCCAGCCACAGGGGGGGGAGCACTGAAGCTTTCTTT. It yields the protein CASHRGGSTEAFF.